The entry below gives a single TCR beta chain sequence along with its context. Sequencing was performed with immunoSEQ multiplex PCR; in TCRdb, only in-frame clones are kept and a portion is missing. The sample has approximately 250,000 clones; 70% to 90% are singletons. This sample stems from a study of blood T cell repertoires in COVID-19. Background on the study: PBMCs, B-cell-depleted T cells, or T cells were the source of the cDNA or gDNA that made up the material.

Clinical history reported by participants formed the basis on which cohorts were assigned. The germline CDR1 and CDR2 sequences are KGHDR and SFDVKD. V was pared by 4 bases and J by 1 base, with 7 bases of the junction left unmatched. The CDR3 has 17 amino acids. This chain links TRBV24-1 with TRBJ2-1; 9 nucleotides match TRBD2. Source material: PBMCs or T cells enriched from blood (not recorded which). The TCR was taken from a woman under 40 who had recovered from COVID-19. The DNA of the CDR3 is TGTGCCACCAGTGACTGGACTAGCGCCGAATCCTACAATGAGCAGTTCTTC. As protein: CATSDWTSAESYNEQFF.